This TCR beta chain was identified during a study of blood T cell repertoires in COVID-19 (dated by TCRdb to the early 2020s). Regarding the study in general: Samples from collaborators originated in the United States, Italy and Spain and spanned both the acute and convalescent phases of COVID-19. Samples came from the ongoing ImmuneRACE study (first 160 participants) plus 1,254 subjects from 6 global collaborators. Where available, HLA class I and class II types were taken from metadata supplied by the sample provider and were not determined by assay-based typing. The dataset comprised deeply sampled blood TCRbeta repertoires from subjects exposed to, actively infected with, or recovered from COVID-19. The sample metadata nearly always contained a de-identified subject ID, COVID-19 status, age in years and sex. The repertoires were made available in a free public database intended to serve as a resource for research on the immune response to SARS-CoV-2. The material from the prospective study consisted of cDNA or gDNA derived from T cells, B-cell-depleted T cells, or PBMCs.

TCRbeta CDR3 regions were amplified from genomic DNA using the immunoSEQ Assay, a bias-controlled multiplex PCR. Concerning the study's data processing: The number of nucleated cells in each sample was estimated from the amplification of reference gene primers within the assay. To quantify the absolute abundance of each unique TCRbeta CDR3 rearrangement, sequence reads were collapsed and filtered. Productive Simpson clonality was computed per sample as the square root of Simpson's diversity index over productive rearrangements. TCRdb provides this immuneACCESS table in a form limited to in-frame rearrangements. Some clones are lacking; in checked studies, under half of them reflect an unresolved V gene, and why the rest are absent is not known. The V and J calls and clone size come from that table; D and trimming were worked out from the DNA. This sample holds 75,000 to 100,000 clones; around 87% were observed only once. The ten largest make up roughly 21% of the sample.

The full study reports these points: Clinical and demographic metadata were provided uncurated, with the amount varying by source and participant.

Whole blood was collected in K2EDTA tubes by collaborating institutions according to the institutions' own protocols. For TCRbeta analysis, collaborator samples were shipped as frozen whole blood, as isolated PBMCs, or as DNA extracted from either sample type. The junction shows trimming of 5 bases on V and 4 bases on J, plus 26 bases between the germline ends. Counted from cysteine to phenylalanine, this CDR3 has 18 amino acids. Only CDR3 DNA is held: 54 bases, read in frame from base 1. According to the germline V gene, CDR1 reads SGHVS and CDR2 reads FQNEAQ. As for this clone: Its recognized antigen is unknown. No base qualities exist here, and no much larger clone lies one base off it.

This chain is built from TRBV7-8 and TRBJ1-2; possibly the D gene is TRBD1, per 5 matching bases. The source material was peripheral blood. The clonotype originates from a human donor in a cohort sampled during active COVID-19. The sequence in DNA is TGTGCCAGCAGCCCTAGGGGAGGGAGGGATATCTTGCTCTATGGCTACACCTTC. This gives the protein CASSPRGGRDILLYGYTF.